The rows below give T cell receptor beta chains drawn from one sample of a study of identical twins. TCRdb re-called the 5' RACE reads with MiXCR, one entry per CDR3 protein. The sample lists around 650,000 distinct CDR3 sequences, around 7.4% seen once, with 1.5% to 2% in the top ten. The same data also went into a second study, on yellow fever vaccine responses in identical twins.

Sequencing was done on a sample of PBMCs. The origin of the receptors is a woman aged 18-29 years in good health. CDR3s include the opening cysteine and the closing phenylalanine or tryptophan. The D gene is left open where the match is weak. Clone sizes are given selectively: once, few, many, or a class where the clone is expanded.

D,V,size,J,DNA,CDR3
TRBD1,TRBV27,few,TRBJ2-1,TGTGCCAGCAGTTTAGGGGACAGGCCCTTAAATGAGCAGTTCTTC,CASSLGDRPLNEQFF
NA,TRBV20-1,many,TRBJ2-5,TGCAGTGCTAGAGATGTGGGGAAGACGCAAGAGACCCAGTACTTC,CSARDVGKTQETQYF
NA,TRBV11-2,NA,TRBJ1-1,TGTGCCAGCAGCCCGGGACACGGGGGGGCGTATAGAGAGAACACTGAAGCTTTCTTT,CASSPGHGGAYRENTEAFF
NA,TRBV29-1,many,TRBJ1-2,TGCAGCGTCAAGACAGGAAGCGATGGCTACACCTTC,CSVKTGSDGYTF
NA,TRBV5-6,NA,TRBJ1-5,TGTGCCAGCAGCTCGTACAGTGTCAATAGCAATCAGCCCCAGCATTTT,CASSSYSVNSNQPQHF
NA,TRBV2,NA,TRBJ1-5,TGTGCCAGCAGTGAAAGGTGGAGGAGCAATCAGCCCCAGCATTTT,CASSERWRSNQPQHF
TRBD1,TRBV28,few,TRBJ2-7,TGTGCCAGCAGTTTATTGGTGACAGGGAAAATCTACGAGCAGTACTTC,CASSLLVTGKIYEQYF
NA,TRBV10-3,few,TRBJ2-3,TGTGCCATCAAATCACAGGGCAGCACAGATACGCAGTATTTT,CAIKSQGSTDTQYF
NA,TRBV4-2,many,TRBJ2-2,TGTGCCAGCAGCCAAGCGGGGTTCCTGGACAGCGGTTCCGGGGAGCTGTTTTTT,CASSQAGFLDSGSGELFF
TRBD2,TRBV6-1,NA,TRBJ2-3,TGTGCCAGCCGAGGGAAGGACCCAGCGGGGGGCGGCGGAGATACGCAGTATTTT,CASRGKDPAGGGGDTQYF
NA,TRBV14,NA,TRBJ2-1,TGTGCCAGCAGCCGTTCTGAAGGGTACAATGAGCAGTTCTTC,CASSRSEGYNEQFF
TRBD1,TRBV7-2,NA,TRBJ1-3,TGTGCCAGCAGCTTGCTGTCGACAGGGCACACCATATATTTT,CASSLLSTGHTIYF
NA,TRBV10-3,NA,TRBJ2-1,TGTGCCATCAGTGAGTCGGGCGACAACTACAATGAGCAGTTCTTC,CAISESGDNYNEQFF
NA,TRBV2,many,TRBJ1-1,TGTGCCAGCAGACCGGGGAACACTGAAGCTTTCTTT,CASRPGNTEAFF
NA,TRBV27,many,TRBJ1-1,TGTGCCAGCGGGAAGACAGTTATGAACACTGAAGCTTTCTTT,CASGKTVMNTEAFF
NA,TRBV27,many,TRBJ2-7,TGTGCCAGCAGTTTCAACGCCGGGTACGGGCAGTACTTC,CASSFNAGYGQYF
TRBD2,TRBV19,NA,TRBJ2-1,TGTGCCAGTAGTTTTACTAGCGGGAGCTTAAATGAGCAGTTCTTC,CASSFTSGSLNEQFF
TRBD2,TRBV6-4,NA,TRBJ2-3,TGTGCCAGCAGTGATGTAGCGGGAGGCACAGATACGCAGTATTTT,CASSDVAGGTDTQYF
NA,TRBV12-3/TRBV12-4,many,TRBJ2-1,TGTGCCAGCAGTTTCGCTGGGCGATTCTACAATGAGCAGTTCTTC,CASSFAGRFYNEQFF
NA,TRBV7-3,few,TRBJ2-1,TGTGCCAGCAGTTTAGAAGACCGCACCTACAATGAGCAGTTCTTC,CASSLEDRTYNEQFF
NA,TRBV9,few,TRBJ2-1,TGTGCCAGCAGCGAGGGGGGTAGCGAGCAGTTCTTC,CASSEGGSEQFF
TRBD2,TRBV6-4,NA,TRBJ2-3,TGTGCCAGCAGTCCTCTAGCGGGGGGTCTCACAGATACGCAGTATTTT,CASSPLAGGLTDTQYF
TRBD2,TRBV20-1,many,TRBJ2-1,TGCAGTGCTCTCAACCCGGCGGGAGGTCAGTTCTTC,CSALNPAGGQFF
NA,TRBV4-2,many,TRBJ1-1,TGTGCCAGCAGCCAAGATCCCGGCTCCACGGTCACTGAAGCTTTCTTT,CASSQDPGSTVTEAFF
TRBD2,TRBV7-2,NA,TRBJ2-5,TGTGCCAGCACCCCGAGGGTCCAGGGAGGGCAAGAGACCCAGTACTTC,CASTPRVQGGQETQYF
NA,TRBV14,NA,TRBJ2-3,TGTGCCAGCAGCCAAGTTCCGGGCACAGATACGCAGTATTTT,CASSQVPGTDTQYF
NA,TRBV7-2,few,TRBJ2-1,TGTGCCAGCAGCTTATACGGGGCCTTACACAATGAGCAGTTCTTC,CASSLYGALHNEQFF
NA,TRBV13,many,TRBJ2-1,TGTGCCAGCAGCTTAGGACAGCTCAGCCCCTACAATGAGCAGTTCTTC,CASSLGQLSPYNEQFF
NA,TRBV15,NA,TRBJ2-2,TGTGCCACCAGCAGAGATCGGCCGTCGAACACCGGGGAGCTGTTTTTT,CATSRDRPSNTGELFF
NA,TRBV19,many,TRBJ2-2,TGTGCCAGTGGACGGACCGGGGAGCTGTTTTTT,CASGRTGELFF
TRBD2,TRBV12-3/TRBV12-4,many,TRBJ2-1,TGTGCCAGCACCCCCAGACTAGCGGGGGGGAATGAGCAGTTCTTC,CASTPRLAGGNEQFF
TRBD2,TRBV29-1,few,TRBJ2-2,TGCAGCGTTGGAGACCGACTAGCGGGAACCGGGGAGCTGTTTTTT,CSVGDRLAGTGELFF
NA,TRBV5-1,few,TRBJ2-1,TGCGCCAGCAGCTTGGCCACAGCCGGATACAATGAGCAGTTCTTC,CASSLATAGYNEQFF
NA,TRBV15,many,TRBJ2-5,TGTGCCACCAGCAGATTACAGGTACCCCAAGAGACCCAGTACTTC,CATSRLQVPQETQYF
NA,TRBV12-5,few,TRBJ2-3,TGTGCTATGCCGGCAGTGAGCACAGATACGCAGTATTTT,CAMPAVSTDTQYF
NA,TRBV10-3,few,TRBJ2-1,TGTGCCATCCGGGGGATAGGGATCGAGCAGTTCTTC,CAIRGIGIEQFF
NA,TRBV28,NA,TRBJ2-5,TGTGCCAGCAGAAATAGACTGGACCAAGAGACCCAGTACTTC,CASRNRLDQETQYF